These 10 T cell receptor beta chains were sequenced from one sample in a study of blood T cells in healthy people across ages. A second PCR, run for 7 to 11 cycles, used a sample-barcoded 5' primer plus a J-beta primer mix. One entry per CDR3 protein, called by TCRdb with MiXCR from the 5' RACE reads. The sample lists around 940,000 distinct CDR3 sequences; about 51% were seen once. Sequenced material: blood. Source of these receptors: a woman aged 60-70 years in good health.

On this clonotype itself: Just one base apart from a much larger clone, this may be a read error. Written as DNA, the CDR3 is TGTGCCAACAGCTTCGGTAGCAGGGCCACTCCACAAGAGACCCAGTACTTC. This gives the protein CANSFGSRATPQETQYF. The V gene is TRBV11-2, the J gene TRBJ2-5; TRBD1 might be the D (5 bases). Per germline, CDR1 SGHAT and CDR2 FQNNGV. The CDR3 spans 17 residues.

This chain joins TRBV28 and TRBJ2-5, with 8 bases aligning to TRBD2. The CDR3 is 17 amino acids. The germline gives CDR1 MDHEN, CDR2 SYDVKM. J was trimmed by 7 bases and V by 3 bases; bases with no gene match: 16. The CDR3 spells CASSFQTLTSADGTQYF. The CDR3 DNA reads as TGTGCCAGCAGTTTCCAAACCCTGACTAGCGCGGATGGGACCCAGTACTTC. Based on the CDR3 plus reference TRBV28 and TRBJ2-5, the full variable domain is DVKVTQSSRYLVKRTGEKVFLECVQDMDHENMFWYRQDPGLGLRLIYFSYDVKMKEKGDIPEGYSVSREKKERFSLILESASTNQTSMYLCASSFQTLTSADGTQYFGPGTRLLVL.

The CDR3: CASSPTLGIAYNEQFF. For the CDR3, the DNA is TGTGCCAGCAGCCCAACCCTAGGAATCGCCTACAATGAGCAGTTCTTC. V is TRBV7-3 and J is TRBJ2-1; unclear D gene. V lost 5 bases to trimming and J lost 2 bases, with 16 bases between them. CDR1 is SGHTA and CDR2 is FQGTGA in the germline V gene. The CDR3 spans 16 residues.

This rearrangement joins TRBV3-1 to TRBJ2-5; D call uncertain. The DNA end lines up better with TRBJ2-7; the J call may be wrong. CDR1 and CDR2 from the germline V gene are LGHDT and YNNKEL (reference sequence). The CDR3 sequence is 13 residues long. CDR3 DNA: TGTGCCAGCAGCCCCCAGCTCGCCTACGAGCAGTACTTC. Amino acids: CASSPQLAYEQYF.

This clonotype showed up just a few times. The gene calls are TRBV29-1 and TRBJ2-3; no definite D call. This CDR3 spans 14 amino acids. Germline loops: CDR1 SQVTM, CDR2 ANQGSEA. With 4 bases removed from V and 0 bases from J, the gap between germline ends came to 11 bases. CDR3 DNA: TGCAGCGTTGGAAGTTCTTTTAGCACAGATACGCAGTATTTT. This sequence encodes CSVGSSFSTDTQYF.

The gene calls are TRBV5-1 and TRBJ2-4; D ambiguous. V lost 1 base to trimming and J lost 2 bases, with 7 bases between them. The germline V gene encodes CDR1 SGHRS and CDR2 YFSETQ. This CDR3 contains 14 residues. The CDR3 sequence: CASSLLETKNIQYF. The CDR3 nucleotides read TGCGCCAGCAGCTTGCTGGAGACCAAAAACATTCAGTACTTC.

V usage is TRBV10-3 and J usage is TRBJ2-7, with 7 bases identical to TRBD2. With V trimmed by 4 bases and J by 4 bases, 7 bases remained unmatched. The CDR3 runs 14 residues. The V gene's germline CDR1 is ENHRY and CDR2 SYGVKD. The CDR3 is CAISVTGGRYEQYF. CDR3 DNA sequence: TGTGCCATCAGTGTTACGGGGGGAAGGTACGAGCAGTACTTC.

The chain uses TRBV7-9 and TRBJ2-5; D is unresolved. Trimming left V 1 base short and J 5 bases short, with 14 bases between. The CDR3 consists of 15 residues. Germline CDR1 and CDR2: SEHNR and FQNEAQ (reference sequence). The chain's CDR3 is CASSLEGRLWETQYF. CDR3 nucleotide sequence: TGTGCCAGCAGCTTAGAGGGCCGATTGTGGGAGACCCAGTACTTC.

CDR3 sequence (DNA): TGCGCCAGCAGTGAAAAGCTCTACGAGCAGTACTTC. Translating gives CASSEKLYEQYF. This chain joins TRBV10-1 and TRBJ2-7; D not certain. From germline, CDR1 is WNHNN and CDR2 SYGVQD (reference sequence). This CDR3 contains 12 residues. V lost 3 bases and J lost 3, with 6 bases in between.

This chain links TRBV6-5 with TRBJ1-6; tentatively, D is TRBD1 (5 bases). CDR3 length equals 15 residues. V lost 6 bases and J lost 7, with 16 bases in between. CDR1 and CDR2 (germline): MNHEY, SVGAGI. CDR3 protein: CASRTGVGSNSPLHF. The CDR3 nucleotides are TGTGCCAGCAGGACGGGGGTGGGGTCCAATTCACCCCTCCACTTT.